The present entry profiles one T cell receptor beta chain with its context. These data belong to a study of regulatory T cells in long-lasting Graves disease. Germline V gives CDR1 ENHRY, CDR2 SYGVKD. The J segment lost 3 bases and the V segment lost 2 bases, leaving 9 bases of the junction unmatched. The CDR3 is made up of 16 amino acids. In building TCR beta libraries, iRepertoire HTBI primers were used together with Arm-PCR of CDR3 regions. MiXCR, applied by TCRdb to the multiplex PCR reads, yields one record per CDR3 protein. The sample has 400,000 to 550,000 distinct CDR3 sequences; about a sixth are singletons. Indicated time point: newly diagnosed GD, antithyroid drugs for less than 3 months. Extracted PBMC RNA gave rise to the TCR library. The same sample was also studied in work on T cells in Graves' hyperthyroidism and ophthalmopathy.

The receptor comes from a woman between 18 and 29 years old with Graves disease. This specimen was peripheral blood mononuclear cells (PBMCs), taken at new diagnosis, from a patient treated with antithyroid drugs. The genes are TRBV10-3 and TRBJ1-2; 7 bases match TRBD1. CDR3 loop: CAISEGTDYSHYGYTF. CDR3 bases: TGTGCCATCAGTGAGGGGACAGACTATAGTCACTATGGCTACACCTTC.